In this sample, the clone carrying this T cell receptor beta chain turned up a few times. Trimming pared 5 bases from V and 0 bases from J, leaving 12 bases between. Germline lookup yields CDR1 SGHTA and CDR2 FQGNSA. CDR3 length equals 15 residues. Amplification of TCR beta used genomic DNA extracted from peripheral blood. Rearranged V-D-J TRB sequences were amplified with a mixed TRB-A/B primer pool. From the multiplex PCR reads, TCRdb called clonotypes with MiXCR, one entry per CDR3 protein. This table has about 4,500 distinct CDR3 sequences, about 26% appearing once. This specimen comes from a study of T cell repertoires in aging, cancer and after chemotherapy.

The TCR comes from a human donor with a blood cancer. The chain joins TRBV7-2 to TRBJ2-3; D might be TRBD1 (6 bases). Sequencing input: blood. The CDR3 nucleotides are TGTGCCAGCAGCCCACAGGGTGTAAGCACAGATACGCAGTATTTT. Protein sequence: CASSPQGVSTDTQYF.